Described below is a single TCR beta chain sequence and its context. Its cognate antigen is unknown. At the DNA level, this CDR3 is encoded by other sequences in the same sample as well. This specimen belongs to a study of OX40 agonist ivuxolimab in advanced cancers. For the study at large: Cancers in dose escalation were hepatocellular, melanoma, renal cell and head and neck.

Sequencing used immunoSEQ multiplex PCR; TCRdb keeps in-frame clones, though not all of them. The sample shows more than 45,000 clones, roughly nine tenths of them seen only once. Study results and limitations: Patients who responded partially at 0.1-3.0 mg/kg showed clonal expansion ranking among the lowest.

Germline loops: CDR1 MNHEY, CDR2 SMNVEV (reference sequence). The CDR3 contains 13 residues. The V and J ends lost 3 bases and 4 bases respectively, with 9 bases between them. The sample here was CD4+ or CD8+ T cells sorted from blood, taken in a trial of the OX40 agonist ivuxolimab. This clonotype was sampled from an adult with an advanced solid tumor such as melanoma, head and neck, liver or kidney cancer. The V and J genes are TRBV27 and TRBJ1-1, with D maybe TRBD1 (5 bases). In nucleotides, the CDR3 is TGTGCCAGCAGTTTGGGCGGGGGCACTGAAGCTTTCTTT. It encodes CASSLGGGTEAFF.